The entry below describes one TCR beta chain. Its antigen is undetermined. The table came from immunoSEQ multiplex PCR; TCRdb's copy has only in-frame clones and leaves some out. The table includes fewer than 120,000 clones, roughly 92% detected once. These data originate in a study of siplizumab effects on memory and regulatory T cells. Study-level points and caveats: Naive T cells apparently outstripped memory cells in diversity and seemed major alloresponse contributors. The mean Treg-derived percentage of mappable alloreactive CD4+ clones was 60% to 80% with siplizumab compared with roughly 30% in controls.

The CDR3 has 11 residues. Germline V gene lookup returns CDR1 SGHNT and CDR2 YYREEE (reference sequence). V shed 1 base and J shed 10 bases, with 8 bases lying between them. The V and J genes are TRBV5-4 and TRBJ1-2; D is ambiguous. The TCR sequence derives from a human donor in good health. The sequencing sample was made of CD4+ T cells sorted from blood. The CDR3 DNA is TGTGCCAGCAGCTTGCGGGCGATCTACACCTTC. Amino acid sequence: CASSLRAIYTF.